Listed here are 18 T cell receptor beta chains from one sample, sequenced in a study of cytomegalovirus exposure and HLA in healthy donors (dated by TCRdb to 2015 to 2018). Library creation used the immunoSEQ multiplex PCR assay. For the multiplex PCR, a mixture combining 60 forward primers for TCR Vbeta segments and 13 reverse primers for TCR Jbeta segments was used. TCRdb obtained this table from immuneACCESS and retained in-frame rearrangements with V and J assigned. These tables miss some clones; where compared with another copy, unresolved V genes account for less than half of the shortfall, and the remainder is unexplained. For this sample the table gives fewer than 200,000 clones, of which 80% were detected only once. Roughly 5% of the sample is in the top ten clones. The sample comprised PBMCs. The receptors here all came from a man younger than 45 in good health and CMV-seronegative.

This CDR3 reads CASSLSPGQVNGYTF. CDR3 nucleotide sequence: TGTGCCAGCAGTTTATCCCCGGGACAGGTGAATGGCTACACCTTC. The chain carries TRBV28 and TRBJ1-2; 8 bases are shared with TRBD1. The V gene end was trimmed by 1 base and the J gene end by 6 bases; junction bases not matched to a gene: 7. The CDR3 is made up of 15 amino acids. The V gene's germline CDR1 is MDHEN and CDR2 SYDVKM.

The chain joins TRBV27 to TRBJ2-7, with 10 nucleotides matching TRBD1. Per the germline V gene, CDR1 is MNHEY and CDR2 is SMNVEV (reference sequence). The CDR3 covers 13 residues. The J segment lost 5 bases and the V segment lost 10 bases, leaving 8 bases of the junction unmatched. CDR3 region: CATSTGGRDEQYF. The CDR3 DNA reads as TGTGCCACCTCGACAGGGGGCCGGGACGAGCAGTACTTC.

The V call is TRBV9, the J call TRBJ2-1, with 11 bases identical to TRBD1. Germline V gene sequence: CDR1 SGDLS, CDR2 YYNGEE. The CDR3 totals 15 residues. With 0 bases clipped from V and 10 bases from J, the junction kept 6 bases outside the gene matches. The CDR3 spells CASSVGGQGEKEQFF. The DNA for the CDR3 is TGTGCCAGCAGCGTAGGGGGACAGGGGGAAAAGGAGCAGTTCTTC. Variable domain in full (rest from reference TRBV9 and TRBJ2-1): DSGVTQTPKHLITATGQRVTLRCSPRSGDLSVYWYQQSLDQGLQFLIQYYNGEERAKGNILERFSAQQFPDLHSELNLSSLELGDSALYFCASSVGGQGEKEQFFGPGTRLTVL.

The rearrangement uses TRBV27 and TRBJ2-1, with TRBD1 identical over 7 bases. The J segment lost 4 bases and the V segment lost 5 bases, leaving 11 bases of the junction unmatched. This CDR3 has 16 amino acids. The germline gives CDR1 MNHEY, CDR2 SMNVEV (reference sequence). The chain's CDR3 is CASSPYQDRTYNEQFF. CDR3 in DNA: TGTGCCAGCAGTCCCTACCAGGACAGGACTTACAATGAGCAGTTCTTC.

This sequence joins TRBV5-4 and TRBJ1-5; D possibly corresponds to TRBD1 (6 bases). Germline CDR1 is SGHNT and CDR2 is YYREEE (reference sequence). Trimming shortened V by 4 bases and J by 4 bases, and 9 bases separated the two germline ends. CDR3 length: 13 residues. CDR3 protein: CASSATGNQPQHF. The CDR3 nucleotides read TGTGCCAGCAGCGCCACAGGGAATCAGCCCCAGCATTTT.

There are a few counts of this clone. This chain uses TRBV4-1 with TRBJ1-2, with D unresolved. From germline, CDR1 is MGHRA and CDR2 YSYEKL. This CDR3 comprises 17 residues. V was cut by 0 bases and J by 0 bases, with 14 bases left in between. The CDR3 nucleotides are TGCGCCAGCAGCCAAGACGGAGGAGGCATCTCTAACTATGGCTACACCTTC. Translation gives CASSQDGGGISNYGYTF.

In its sample, this clone was seen once. This chain links TRBV5-1 with TRBJ2-7; 8 bases line up with TRBD2. The V gene end was trimmed by 1 base and the J gene end by 5 bases; junction bases not matched to a gene: 2. Germline-derived CDR1 and CDR2 are SGHRS and YFSETQ. CDR3 length: 13 amino acids. The CDR3 nucleotides are TGCGCCAGCAGCTTGAGAGCGGGAGACGAGCAGTACTTC. Translating gives CASSLRAGDEQYF.

A few counts support this clone. The V call is TRBV11-2, the J call TRBJ2-7; D is ambiguous. The germline V gene encodes CDR1 SGHAT and CDR2 FQNNGV. The CDR3 has 11 amino acids. Trimming removed 4 bases from V and 6 bases from J, with 7 bases in between. The CDR3 is CASSWPGEQYF. CDR3 nucleotide sequence: TGTGCCAGCAGCTGGCCGGGCGAGCAGTACTTC.

The genes are TRBV28 and TRBJ1-2; 8 bases line up with TRBD1. The V and J ends lost 6 bases and 6 bases, in that order; junction bases with no gene match: 9. Germline CDR1 reads MDHEN; CDR2 reads SYDVKM. The CDR3 runs to 14 residues. This CDR3 is CASSLSRTGHGYTF. CDR3 coding DNA: TGTGCCAGCAGCCTCTCCCGGACAGGGCATGGCTACACCTTC.

The chain joins TRBV7-9 to TRBJ2-3; D not resolved. Per germline, CDR1 SEHNR and CDR2 FQNEAQ (reference sequence). The CDR3 covers 12 residues. The V end was cut by 1 base, the J end by 6 bases, with 5 bases between. CDR3 loop: CASSLDQDTQYF. CDR3 coding DNA: TGTGCCAGCAGCTTAGATCAGGATACGCAGTATTTT. Complete variable domain (other parts from reference TRBV7-9 and TRBJ2-3): DTGVSQNPRHKITKRGQNVTFRCDPISEHNRLYWYRQTLGQGPEFLTYFQNEAQLEKSRLLSDRFSAERPKGSFSTLEIQRTEQGDSAMYLCASSLDQDTQYFGPGTRLTVL.

This clone occurred once. V is TRBV14 and J is TRBJ1-1, with D uncertain. The CDR3 is made up of 13 amino acids. The V end was cut by 4 bases, the J end by 8 bases, with 14 bases between. The germline V gene has CDR1 SGHDN and CDR2 FVKESK. The CDR3 DNA is TGTGCCAGCAGCCTCGGAGGGTTGTTGGAAGCTTTCTTT. This encodes CASSLGGLLEAFF.

This chain links TRBV14 with TRBJ2-3, with TRBD2 identical over 15 bases. V was clipped by 2 bases and J by 0 bases; unmatched bases: 18. The CDR3 contains 23 residues. Germline assignment: CDR1 SGHDN and CDR2 FVKESK. CDR3 sequence reads: CASSQIRGHGTSGRSASTDTQYF. The CDR3 bases are TGTGCCAGCAGCCAAATACGGGGGCACGGGACTAGCGGGAGGTCCGCTAGCACAGATACGCAGTATTTT.

The rearrangement links TRBV6-1 to TRBJ2-1; TRBD2 agrees at 11 bases. The trim removed 7 bases at V and 5 bases at J, leaving 7 bases unmatched. The CDR3 is 15 amino acids. The germline CDR1 and CDR2 sequences are MNHNS and SASEGT. This CDR3 reads CASNTLAGGNNEQFF. The CDR3, as DNA: TGTGCCAGCAATACGCTAGCGGGAGGCAACAATGAGCAGTTCTTC.

V gene TRBV6-1 combines with J gene TRBJ2-5; weak D call: TRBD2 (5 bases). Trimming pared 4 bases from V and 4 bases from J, leaving 19 bases between. Germline V lookup: CDR1 MNHNS, CDR2 SASEGT. The CDR3 is 16 amino acids. The DNA of the CDR3 is TGTGCCAGCAGTGCCTATCGGGGAGCCTCCGTAGAGACCCAGTACTTC. It codes for CASSAYRGASVETQYF.

On this clone: A junction boundary mismatches the germline segment, possibly from a read error. This chain links TRBV7-9 with TRBJ2-2, with no clear D. The CDR3 has 14 residues. Germline V gives CDR1 SEHNR, CDR2 FQNEAQ (reference sequence). CDR3: CSSSLAKNTGELFF. The CDR3 DNA sequence: TGTTCCAGCAGCTTAGCCAAAAACACCGGGGAGCTGTTTTTT.

The chain couples TRBV2 to TRBJ2-1, with TRBD2 identical over 8 bases. The CDR3 extends over 12 amino acids. Germline V gene lookup returns CDR1 SNHLY and CDR2 FYNNEI. Germline trimming cut 0 bases from V and 16 bases from J; bases unmatched to any gene: 5. The CDR3 protein is CASSEASGMAFF. The DNA for the CDR3 is TGTGCCAGCAGTGAAGCTAGCGGGATGGCATTCTTC. The full variable domain, rest sourced from reference TRBV2 and TRBJ2-1, is EPEVTQTPSHQVTQMGQEVILRCVPISNHLYFYWYRQILGQKVEFLVSFYNNEISEKSEIFDDQFSVERPDGSNFTLKIRSTKLEDSAMYFCASSEASGMAFFGPGTRLTVL.

The V call is TRBV13, the J call TRBJ2-1; D gene unclear. The germline V gene has CDR1 PRHDT and CDR2 FYEKMQ (reference sequence). V was shortened by 3 bases and J by 5 bases, with 5 bases between the two germline ends. The CDR3 consists of 12 residues. CDR3 sequence (DNA): TGTGCCAGCAGCTTCCCCGACAATGAGCAGTTCTTC. Its protein is CASSFPDNEQFF. The whole variable domain, remainder taken from reference TRBV13 and TRBJ2-1, is AAGVIQSPRHLIKEKRETATLKCYPIPRHDTVYWYQQGPGQDPQFLISFYEKMQSDKGSIPDRFSAQQFSDYHSELNMSSLELGDSALYFCASSFPDNEQFFGPGTRLTVL.

The chain recombines TRBV28 with TRBJ1-2, with 8 nucleotides matching TRBD1. The ends lost 2 bases at V and 0 bases at J; junction bases unmatched: 8. Germline lookup yields CDR1 MDHEN and CDR2 SYDVKM. The CDR3 contains 17 residues. DNA of the CDR3: TGTGCCAGCAGTTTAACAAACAGGGGGATCCCTAACTATGGCTACACCTTC. It codes for CASSLTNRGIPNYGYTF.